The text below deals with one TCR beta chain. The source of the sample is a study of blood T cell repertoires in COVID-19. Measured with immunoSEQ multiplex PCR; TCRdb has only the in-frame clones, and not every one. The profile shows under 200,000 clones, approximately 79% of them singletons. The ends lost 4 bases at V and 5 bases at J; junction bases unmatched: 7. Germline values: CDR1 GTSNPN, CDR2 SVGIG (reference sequence). This CDR3 is 13 amino acids long. The chain uses TRBV30 and TRBJ1-1; 7 positions agree with TRBD1. This TCR was sampled from a man aged 25 to 45 with active or convalescent COVID-19. Source material: peripheral blood. CDR3 bases: TGTGCCTGGACCCGACAGGGTGCAACTGAAGCTTTCTTT. Protein: CAWTRQGATEAFF.